This passage covers 9 T cell receptor beta chains from one sample sequenced in a study of T cells in Graves' hyperthyroidism and ophthalmopathy. Researchers took RNA transcripts and amplified the TCR beta CDR3 regions from them. HTBI primers drove first-round RT-PCR of the TCR CDR3. TCRdb re-called the multiplex PCR reads with MiXCR, one entry per CDR3 protein. The sample holds some 490,000 distinct CDR3 sequences, roughly 23% seen once. Sequencing used blood. Receptors were obtained from a woman in her 70s with Graves' ophthalmopathy.

The sample holds many counts of this clonotype. This chain joins TRBV12-3 or TRBV12-4 and TRBJ2-3; 14 positions match TRBD2. CDR3 size: 15 residues. Unmatched junction bases numbered 7, after V lost 6 bases and J lost 8 bases. The CDR3 DNA reads as TGTGCCAGCAGCCAGACTAGCGGGAGGGCCGGTACGCAGTATTTT. Translation gives CASSQTSGRAGTQYF.

This chain joins TRBV7-9 and TRBJ2-3; the match to TRBD2 covers 7 bases. Germline trimming cut 6 bases from V and 0 bases from J; bases unmatched to any gene: 6. The length of the CDR3 is 15 residues. Germline CDR1 and CDR2: SEHNR and FQNEAQ (reference sequence). The CDR3 is CASRGRGGSTDTQYF. The CDR3 DNA sequence: TGTGCCAGCAGGGGGAGGGGCGGGAGCACAGATACGCAGTATTTT.

This chain joins TRBV10-3 and TRBJ1-3; 9 bases match TRBD1. Losses at the gene ends were 10 bases for V and 3 bases for J; bases not matched to a gene: 7. This CDR3 region has 14 residues. Per the germline V gene, CDR1 is ENHRY and CDR2 is SYGVKD. CDR3 nucleotides: TGTGCCACAGACACAGGGGGCCTTGGAAACACCATATATTTT. Encoded protein: CATDTGGLGNTIYF.

The genes are TRBV5-4 and TRBJ2-1; 12 nucleotides align to TRBD2. Per germline, CDR1 SGHNT and CDR2 YYREEE (reference sequence). This CDR3 is 17 amino acids long. Losses at the gene ends were 0 bases for V and 4 bases for J; bases not matched to a gene: 5. The CDR3 here is CASSLGGGLAGYNEQFF. CDR3 bases: TGTGCCAGCAGCTTGGGTGGGGGACTAGCGGGTTACAATGAGCAGTTCTTC.

This clonotype was recorded a few times. V usage is TRBV7-2 and J usage is TRBJ1-2, with TRBD1 identical over 8 bases. The CDR3 totals 14 residues. Germline V gene lookup returns CDR1 SGHTA and CDR2 FQGNSA. V lost 4 bases to trimming and J lost 3 bases; unmatched junction nucleotides: 4. In DNA, the CDR3 is TGTGCCAGCAGCTGGACAGGGTCGGACTATGGCTACACCTTC. Its translation is CASSWTGSDYGYTF.

This clonotype occurred a few times. V and J are TRBV10-3 and TRBJ2-1, with TRBD2 as a possible D gene (6 bases). The CDR3 contains 12 residues. The germline V gene has CDR1 ENHRY and CDR2 SYGVKD. Trimming removed 8 bases at V and 6 bases at J, with 11 bases between. The CDR3 here is CAIGGSRNEQFF. The CDR3, as DNA: TGTGCCATCGGAGGGTCTCGCAATGAGCAGTTCTTC.

The rearrangement uses TRBV19 and TRBJ1-3; D is perhaps TRBD1 (5 bases). Trimming left V 7 bases short and J 0 bases short, with 13 bases between. This CDR3 has 15 residues. Germline loops: CDR1 LNHDA, CDR2 SQIVND (reference sequence). CDR3 sequence: CASTSGRYSGNTIYF. The DNA for the CDR3 is TGTGCCAGTACCTCGGGACGTTACTCTGGAAACACCATATATTTT.

This clonotype was found many times. This chain links TRBV28 with TRBJ2-3; a possible D gene is TRBD2 (5 bases). Per the germline V gene, CDR1 is MDHEN and CDR2 is SYDVKM. The CDR3 sequence is 16 residues long. V lost 5 bases and J 3 bases, leaving 18 bases between the germline ends. CDR3 coding DNA: TGTGCCAGCAGTCCATCCCTAGCAGTGGGGACAGATACGCAGTATTTT. Translation gives CASSPSLAVGTDTQYF.

In DNA form, the CDR3 reads TGTGCCATCAGTGAGTCGACGACCCGACAGCCGCTCTCCTACGAGCAGTACTTC. Translated, it gives CAISESTTRQPLSYEQYF. The J gene is TRBJ2-7, the V gene TRBV10-3; weak D call: TRBD1 (5 bases). Trimming pared 0 bases from V and 0 bases from J, leaving 18 bases between. The germline gives CDR1 ENHRY, CDR2 SYGVKD. The CDR3 has 18 amino acids.